Shown below are 7 T cell receptor beta chains from a single sample sequenced in a study of blood T cell repertoires in COVID-19. Clones were sequenced by immunoSEQ multiplex PCR, and TCRdb holds only the in-frame ones, with some missing. Counted here are under 200,000 clones, more than 75% occurring once; the ten biggest clones make up 5% to 6%. Sample: peripheral blood. These receptor sequences come from a woman between 50 and 59 years old with COVID-19, enrolled during active disease.

This clone was observed a handful of times. The chain couples TRBV6-5 to TRBJ1-1; 8 bases align to TRBD1. Germline V gene data show CDR1 as MNHEY and CDR2 as SVGAGI. J was trimmed by 0 bases and V by 6 bases; bases with no gene match: 6. The CDR3 loop spans 15 amino acids. The CDR3 DNA reads as TGTGCCAGCAGCCTATACAGGGGGGTGAACACTGAAGCTTTCTTT. As protein: CASSLYRGVNTEAFF.

V usage is TRBV7-2 and J usage is TRBJ1-1, with D perhaps TRBD1 (6 bases). The V end lost 5 bases, the J end lost 4 bases, and 11 bases lay between the germline ends. There are 13 residues in the CDR3. Germline values: CDR1 SGHTA, CDR2 FQGNSA. CDR3 residues: CASSVGGPTEAFF. CDR3 DNA sequence: TGTGCCAGCAGCGTGGGGGGGCCCACTGAAGCTTTCTTT.

The gene calls are TRBV15 and TRBJ1-1; D not certain. This CDR3 has 16 amino acids. With 0 bases removed from V and 0 bases from J, the gap between germline ends came to 11 bases. Germline V gives CDR1 LNHNV, CDR2 YYDKDF (reference sequence). The CDR3 reads CATSRDSNLMNTEAFF. The CDR3 nucleotides are TGTGCCACCAGCAGAGATAGTAACCTCATGAACACTGAAGCTTTCTTT. Full variable domain (rest looked up from reference TRBV15 and TRBJ1-1): DAMVIQNPRYQVTQFGKPVTLSCSQTLNHNVMYWYQQKSSQAPKLLFHYYDKDFNNEADTPDNFQSRRPNTSFCFLDIRSPGLGDTAMYLCATSRDSNLMNTEAFFGQGTRLTVV.

This sequence joins TRBV5-1 and TRBJ1-4; 9 nucleotides line up with TRBD1. The ends lost 4 bases at V and 8 bases at J; junction bases unmatched: 12. CDR1 is SGHRS and CDR2 is YFSETQ in the germline V gene. This CDR3 has 16 amino acids. This chain's CDR3 is CASSPSDGTGQEKLFF. The CDR3, as DNA: TGCGCCAGCAGCCCATCCGACGGGACAGGGCAAGAAAAACTGTTTTTT.

J is TRBJ2-1 and V is TRBV27, with D perhaps TRBD1 (6 bases). Germline-derived CDR1 and CDR2 are MNHEY and SMNVEV (reference sequence). This CDR3 has 15 amino acids. V gave up 5 bases and J gave up 1 base, with 12 bases separating them. The CDR3 sequence is CASSLQTGSYNEQFF. The CDR3 DNA reads as TGTGCCAGCAGTCTCCAAACAGGGTCCTACAATGAGCAGTTCTTC.

The genes are TRBV27 and TRBJ2-2; 8 bases agree with TRBD2. V was pared by 8 bases and J by 7 bases, with 6 bases of the junction left unmatched. The CDR3 spans 13 residues. The germline CDR1 and CDR2 sequences are MNHEY and SMNVEV (reference sequence). The CDR3 loop is CASSPGGGGELFF. The CDR3 nucleotides read TGTGCCAGCTCACCGGGGGGGGGCGGGGAGCTGTTTTTT.

V usage is TRBV6-2 or TRBV6-3 and J usage is TRBJ2-5, with TRBD1 identical over 9 bases. Germline trimming cut 2 bases from V and 5 bases from J; bases unmatched to any gene: 3. The germline V gene encodes CDR1 MNHEY and CDR2 SVGEGT. The CDR3 is 14 amino acids. The DNA of the CDR3 is TGTGCCAGCAGTTACGGGACAGGGCGGGAGACCCAGTACTTC. This encodes CASSYGTGRETQYF.